This TCR beta chain came from a study of cytomegalovirus exposure and HLA in healthy donors. Overall study results and limits: Certain sequence variants were highly shared and formed a cluster, and this cluster was likely a sequencing artifact. Through in vitro validation, three CMV-associated chains were shown to be specific for CMV antigens. What TCR beta sequences reportedly achieved was accurate prediction of HLA-A and HLA-B alleles in most subjects. About 87% or about 30% of the time was how often most TCR beta V segments were productive, according to an earlier analysis.

Concerning this clone itself: Its target is unknown.

It was with 60 Vbeta and 13 Jbeta primers that the PCR ran. Libraries were prepared by immunoSEQ multiplex PCR; TCRdb keeps only in-frame clonotypes and omits some of them. The sample has 100,000 to 150,000 clones; over 65% are singletons. The CDR3 runs to 14 residues. In germline, CDR1 is MGHRA, CDR2 YSYEKL. With 0 bases removed from V and 3 bases from J, the gap between germline ends came to 8 bases. Sequencing input: PBMCs. This clonotype originated in a middle-aged man in good health and CMV-seronegative. The chain has TRBV4-1 and TRBJ2-5; unclear D gene. The CDR3 spells CASSQEGRKETQYF. CDR3 sequence (DNA): TGCGCCAGCAGCCAAGAAGGCAGGAAAGAGACCCAGTACTTC.